The following is a T cell receptor (beta chain) sequence with its context. Its matching antigen is unknown. This CDR3 has 13 residues. Looked up from germline, CDR1 is SGHRS and CDR2 is YFSETQ. V was clipped by 3 bases and J by 10 bases, with 14 bases between them. This record belongs to a study of OX40 agonist ivuxolimab in advanced cancers. Study observations and caveats: Patients who responded partially at 0.1-3.0 mg/kg showed clonal expansion ranking among the lowest.

Profiled with immunoSEQ multiplex PCR; TCRdb holds only in-frame clones, not every one. The repertoire holds about 82,000 clones, with roughly nine tenths as singletons. This material consisted of CD4+ or CD8+ T cells sorted from blood, taken in a trial of the OX40 agonist ivuxolimab. The TCR was taken from an adult with an advanced solid tumor such as melanoma, head and neck, liver or kidney cancer. The chain employs TRBV5-1 and TRBJ2-1, with D uncertain. CDR3 bases: TGCGCCAGCAGCTCAGGACGCCATGAGGAGCAGTTCTTC. Encoded protein: CASSSGRHEEQFF.